A selection of T cell receptor beta chains follows, all from one sample in a study of T cell changes during pregnancy in multiple sclerosis. TCRdb keeps only in-frame clones here, not all; method: immunoSEQ multiplex PCR. The table includes tens of thousands of clones, 90% to 95% detected once. The sample was peripheral blood, taken in the first trimester of pregnancy. Source of these receptors: a female donor with multiple sclerosis, enrolled in a pregnancy study. CDR3s include the opening cysteine and the closing phenylalanine or tryptophan. A D gene is named only where the DNA matches it firmly. Clone size appears in some rows only: once, few, many, or a class for an expanded clone.

j_call d_call clone_size v_call cdr3_nt cdr3_aa
TRBJ2-2 TRBD2 . TRBV4-2 TGTGCCAGCAGCCAACGACGGGGACGGGGGGGCGGGACCGGGGAGCTGTTTTTT CASSQRRGRGGGTGELFF
TRBJ1-5 . . TRBV12-5 TGTGCTAGTGGTTTGGAGCAACCCGGGCCCCAGCATTTT CASGLEQPGPQHF
TRBJ1-1 . . TRBV6-5 TGTGCCAGCAGTTACTCGTGGGGGGAGCGGGTAGCTTTCTTT CASSYSWGERVAFF
TRBJ1-1 . . TRBV29-1 TGCAGCGTTGAAGGGGGACATGTGGGGGCTGAAGCTTTCTTT CSVEGGHVGAEAFF
TRBJ1-5 . . TRBV5-6 TGTGCCAGCAGTTGGAAAGGGGGAAATGGCAATCAGCCCCAGCATTTT CASSWKGGNGNQPQHF
TRBJ2-7 . . TRBV18 TGTGCCAGCTCCCGAACTCCGGGGGAGAACGAGCAGTACTTC CASSRTPGENEQYF
TRBJ1-1 TRBD1 . TRBV12-5 TGTGCTAGTGGTTTCCAGGGGGCCACTGAAGCTTTCTTT CASGFQGATEAFF
TRBJ1-6 TRBD1 . TRBV7-2 TGTGCCAGCAGCCCAGGGGGACAGCATAATTCACCCCTCCACTTT CASSPGGQHNSPLHF
TRBJ1-1 . few TRBV25-1 TGTGCCAGCAGTGAATCAGGCAGGGGTTGGTCTGAAGCTTTCTTT CASSESGRGWSEAFF
TRBJ2-7 TRBD1 . TRBV7-2 TGTGCCAGCAGCATCCGAACAGGGGACTACGAGCAGTACTTC CASSIRTGDYEQYF
TRBJ1-3 . . TRBV30 TGTGCCGGGAGGGCTAAGGGGTTCCTATATTTT CAGRAKGFLYF
TRBJ1-5 . few TRBV7-6 TGTGCCAGCAGCTTAGGGGTCGGGGTCCTGCAGCCCCAGCATTTT CASSLGVGVLQPQHF
TRBJ2-3 TRBD2 . TRBV4-1 TGCGCCAGCAGCCAGCCGGGTATCACTAGCGGGGGGACAGATACGCAGTATTTT CASSQPGITSGGTDTQYF
TRBJ2-6 TRBD1 . TRBV7-3 TGTGCCAGCAGCACGTCCACAGGGGGCACTGGGGCCAACGTCCTGACTTTC CASSTSTGGTGANVLTF
TRBJ1-2 TRBD1 . TRBV29-1 TGCAGCGTTGACAGCCCGGGGACAGGGACCGACTATGGCTACACCTTC CSVDSPGTGTDYGYTF
TRBJ1-1 . . TRBV4-3 TGCGCCAGCAGCCTCGACCTGACCAGGGAGGGCCCAAATATGAACACTGAAGCTTTCTTT CASSLDLTREGPNMNTEAFF
TRBJ1-4 . . TRBV7-9 TGTGCCAGCAGCCCCACCGGTGGAGTGGGTGGAAAACTGTTTTTT CASSPTGGVGGKLFF
TRBJ1-1 . . TRBV28 TGTGCCAGCAGTCTCAACTCGGTTGAAGCTTTCTTT CASSLNSVEAFF
TRBJ1-3 TRBD1 . TRBV6-5 TGTGCCAGCAGCGGACAGGGGGGAGGAAACACCATATATTTT CASSGQGGGNTIYF
TRBJ2-7 . . TRBV6-5 TGTGCCAGCAGCCCTTCCGGAGTCAGTTCCTACGAGCAGTACTTC CASSPSGVSSYEQYF
TRBJ2-3 TRBD2 . TRBV2 TGTGCCAGCAGTGAACAGCGGGGGGGCACAGATACGCAGTATTTT CASSEQRGGTDTQYF
TRBJ2-5 . . TRBV5-4 TGTGCCAGCAGCTTGCGACTCCAAGAGACCCAGTACTTC CASSLRLQETQYF
TRBJ2-1 TRBD1 . TRBV19 TGTGCCAGTAGTACGACAGGGGGGAACAATGAGCAGTTCTTC CASSTTGGNNEQFF
TRBJ1-3 . . TRBV9 TGTGCCAGCAGCGTAGGGGTCTGGGCCCCTGGAAACACCATATATTTT CASSVGVWAPGNTIYF
TRBJ1-1 . once TRBV30 TGTGCCTGGAGGGCAGGGTTGAAAGCTTTCTTT CAWRAGLKAFF
TRBJ2-7 TRBD2 . TRBV6-5 TGTGCCAGCAGAATAGCGGGGGGCCTCTCCTACGAGCAGTACTTC CASRIAGGLSYEQYF
TRBJ1-2 . . TRBV9 TGTGCCAGCAGCGTAGGGGGCCTCCCTGGACATGGCTACACCTTC CASSVGGLPGHGYTF
TRBJ1-1 TRBD1 . TRBV5-1 TGCGCCAGCAGCGGACAGGGCCTCGGGTCGGAAGCTTTCTTT CASSGQGLGSEAFF
TRBJ2-1 . . TRBV29-1 TGCAGCGTTGTCCTTTATAGACTAGAAACCTTAAGCTCCTACAATGAGCAGTTCTTC CSVVLYRLETLSSYNEQFF
TRBJ1-1 . . TRBV2 TGTGCCAGCAGTGAAGGGCTGAACACTGAAGCTTTCTTT CASSEGLNTEAFF
TRBJ1-4 TRBD1 . TRBV7-9 TGTGCCAGCAGCCTAGGACAGGGCCCGAAGAATGAAAAACTGTTTTTT CASSLGQGPKNEKLFF
TRBJ1-5 . once TRBV4-3 TGCGCCAGCAGTCTCAGGGGAGATCAGCCCCAGCATTTT CASSLRGDQPQHF
TRBJ2-4 TRBD1 . TRBV7-2 TGTGCCAGCAGCCCGGACAGGGGTGCCAAAAACATTCAGTACTTC CASSPDRGAKNIQYF
TRBJ2-2 . . TRBV6-5 TGTGCCAGCAGTACAGACACCACCGGGGAGCTGTTTTTT CASSTDTTGELFF
TRBJ1-2 . few TRBV30 TGTGCCCTTGGAGGGAATGGCTACACCTTC CALGGNGYTF
TRBJ1-3 . . TRBV7-9 TGTGCCAGCAGCTTAGGCCAGGGAAACACCATATATTTT CASSLGQGNTIYF
TRBJ1-1 . . TRBV4-3 TGCGCCAGCAGCCAAGGTAGAGACAGTTCTATCGAAGCTTTCTTT CASSQGRDSSIEAFF
TRBJ1-4 TRBD1 . TRBV5-1 TGCGCCAGCACCGCCTCCGGGACAGTTAATGAAAAACTGTTTTTT CASTASGTVNEKLFF
TRBJ1-1 . few TRBV29-1 TGCAGCGTTGCCCCGCGGGCGAACACTGAAGCTTTCTTT CSVAPRANTEAFF
TRBJ1-1 TRBD1 . TRBV14 TGTGCCAGCAGCCACCTTCCCACAGGGGTGAACACTGAAGCTTTCTTT CASSHLPTGVNTEAFF
TRBJ2-3 . . TRBV9 TGTGCCAGCAGCGCGACCGGGACTCACACAGATACGCAGTATTTT CASSATGTHTDTQYF
TRBJ2-7 TRBD1 . TRBV4-3 TGCGCCAGCAGCCAGGGGACAGTCAGTGTCGAGCAGTACTTC CASSQGTVSVEQYF
TRBJ2-7 TRBD1 . TRBV4-3 TGCGCCAGCAGCCAAGATCGGGACAGCTCCTACGAGCAGTACTTC CASSQDRDSSYEQYF
TRBJ1-2 . . TRBV5-5 TGTGCCAGCAGCTTGACAGACCTTGCGCATGGCTACACCTTC CASSLTDLAHGYTF
TRBJ1-1 TRBD1 medium-sized TRBV5-4 TGTGCCAGCAGCATCACAGGGGGCGCCGGCACTGAAGCTTTCTTT CASSITGGAGTEAFF
TRBJ2-5 . . TRBV6-1 TGTGCCAGCAGCCCAGGCATCTACCCAGGAGAGACCCAGTACTTC CASSPGIYPGETQYF
TRBJ1-2 . . TRBV25-1 TGTGCCAGCAGTGACCTCAGGGGAGGCTACACCTTC CASSDLRGGYTF
TRBJ2-1 . . TRBV7-2 TGTGCCAGCTCCAGCGGCAATGAGCAGTTCTTC CASSSGNEQFF